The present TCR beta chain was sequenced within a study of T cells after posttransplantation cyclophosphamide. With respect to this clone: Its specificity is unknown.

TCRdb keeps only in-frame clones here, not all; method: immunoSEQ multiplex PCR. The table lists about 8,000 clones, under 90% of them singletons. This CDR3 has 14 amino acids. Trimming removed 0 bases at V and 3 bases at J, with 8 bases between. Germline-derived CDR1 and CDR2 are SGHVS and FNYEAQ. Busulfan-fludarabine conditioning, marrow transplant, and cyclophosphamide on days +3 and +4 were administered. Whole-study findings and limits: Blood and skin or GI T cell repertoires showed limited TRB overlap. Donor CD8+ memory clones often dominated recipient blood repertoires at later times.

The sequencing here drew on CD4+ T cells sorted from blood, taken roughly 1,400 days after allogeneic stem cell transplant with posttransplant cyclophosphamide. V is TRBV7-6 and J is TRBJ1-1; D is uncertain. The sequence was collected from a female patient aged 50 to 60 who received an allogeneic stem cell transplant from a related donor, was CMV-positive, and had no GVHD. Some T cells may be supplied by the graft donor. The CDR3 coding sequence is TGTGCCAGCAGCTTAGCGGGGAGTCACACTGAAGCTTTCTTT. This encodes CASSLAGSHTEAFF.